This TCR beta chain comes out of a study of Tregs in tolerant kidney transplant recipients. Across the whole study: Related graft donors supplied nonmyeloablative bone marrow transplants, and mixed chimerism was transient.

Clones were read by immunoSEQ multiplex PCR, and TCRdb kept only the in-frame ones, dropping some. The table has 60,000 or so clones, around 85% seen once. Study results and caveats: Findings come from small patient numbers and require larger validation.

CD4+CD25+CD127- Tregs, CD4+CD25- non-Tregs, CD4 and CD8 cells were sorted. An overnight rest at 37°C with around 210 IU/ml IL-2 preceded regulatory T cell sorting from thawed PBMCs. There are 15 residues in the CDR3. Remarks on this clone: The antigen is unknown.

This sequence joins TRBV7-5 and TRBJ1-2; TRBD1 reflects the table's D call only, with no check against the DNA. TRBV7-5 is a pseudogene. This clonotype was sampled from a human donor who received a combined kidney and bone marrow transplant. The material was Tregs from blood, obtained before the transplant. CDR3 sequence reads: CVRSSGQGANYGYTF. The DNA for the CDR3 is TGTGTCAGAAGCTCGGGACAGGGGGCTAACTATGGCTACACCTTC.